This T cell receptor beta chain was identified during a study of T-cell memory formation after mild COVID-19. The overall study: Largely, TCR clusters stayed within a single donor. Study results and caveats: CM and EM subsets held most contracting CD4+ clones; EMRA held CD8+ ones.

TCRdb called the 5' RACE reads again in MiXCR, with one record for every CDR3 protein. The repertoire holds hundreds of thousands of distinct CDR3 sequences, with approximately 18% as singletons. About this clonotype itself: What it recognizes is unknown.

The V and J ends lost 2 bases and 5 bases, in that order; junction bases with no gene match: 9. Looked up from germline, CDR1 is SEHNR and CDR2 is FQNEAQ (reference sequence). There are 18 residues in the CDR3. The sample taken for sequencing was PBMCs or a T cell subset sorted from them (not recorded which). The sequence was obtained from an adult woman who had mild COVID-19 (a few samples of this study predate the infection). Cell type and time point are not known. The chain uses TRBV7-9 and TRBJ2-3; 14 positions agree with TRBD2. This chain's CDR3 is CASSLFGTSGRSGDTQYF. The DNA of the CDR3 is TGTGCCAGCAGCTTATTTGGGACTAGCGGGAGAAGTGGAGATACGCAGTATTTT. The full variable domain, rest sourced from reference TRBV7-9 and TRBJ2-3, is DTGVSQNPRHKITKRGQNVTFRCDPISEHNRLYWYRQTLGQGPEFLTYFQNEAQLEKSRLLSDRFSAERPKGSFSTLEIQRTEQGDSAMYLCASSLFGTSGRSGDTQYFGPGTRLTVL.